The clone carrying this T cell receptor (beta chain) was seen more than once but under ten times. The target antigen is unknown. TCRdb recomputed calls from the 5' RACE reads with MiXCR, one row per CDR3 protein. The profile covers around 4,800 distinct CDR3 sequences, with around 12% appearing a single time and 45% to 55% taken by the ten largest. The record originates from a study of spatial heterogeneity in lung cancer. Overall study: Alpha-chain detections were consistently fewer than beta-chain detections among the sequences. Strong correlation was found between tumor-region TCR transcript counts and a T cell module score from matched bulk RNA-seq.

With V trimmed by 8 bases and J by 7 bases, 8 bases remained unmatched. Per the germline V gene, CDR1 is LGHNA and CDR2 is YSLEER. The CDR3 runs to 13 residues. Noted time point: sample taken at primary tumor resection. Approximately 70 TRACERx patients with early, untreated non-small cell lung cancer donated samples. Findings of the study overall: Counts of expanded intratumoral alpha and beta TCRs tracked tumor mutation counts.

The specimen was lung tumor tissue, collected at surgery. The chain links TRBV4-3 to TRBJ2-7; 10 bases line up with TRBD2. This TCR derives from a male donor with early-stage non-small cell lung cancer. CDR3 sequence reads: CASPGLAAGEQYV. The CDR3 DNA sequence: TGCGCCAGCCCCGGACTAGCGGCAGGAGAGCAGTACGTC.